This T cell receptor beta chain was found in a study of blood T cell repertoires in COVID-19. Study-wide context: Samples of COVID-19 (acute and convalescent) were obtained from the United States, Italy and Spain.

The V gene end was trimmed by 1 base and the J gene end by 2 bases; junction bases not matched to a gene: 1. The CDR3 has 15 amino acids. CDR1 LGHNA and CDR2 YSLEER come from the germline V gene. As handled by the study authors: Scientists estimated how many nucleated cells there were by amplifying reference gene primers. Only in-frame clones appear in the TCRdb table, and some are missing; sequencing was by immunoSEQ multiplex PCR. Clonal size and the V and J genes are those of that table, whereas D and trimming came from the DNA. This sample has fewer than 70,000 clones, with roughly 91% found just once.

The chain has TRBV4-3 and TRBJ2-5, with TRBD1 matching 10 bases. Sequencing input: peripheral blood. This clonotype was obtained from a man in his forties or fifties with active COVID-19. As DNA, the CDR3 is TGCGCCAGCAGCCAAGGGACAGGGGGACAAGAGACCCAGTACTTC. This translates into CASSQGTGGQETQYF.